Presented here are 21 T cell receptor beta chains from one specimen sequenced in a study of long-term antiretroviral therapy in people with HIV. Assay version v3.0 of immunoSEQ was used, and it was run at survey level. Clones were read by immunoSEQ multiplex PCR, and TCRdb kept only the in-frame ones, dropping some. Here the sample spans around 35,000 clones, around 78% being singletons. The input for sequencing was unsorted PBMCs, taken 3.1 years after starting antiretroviral therapy. The origin of the receptors is a woman in her 50s with HIV.

V and J are TRBV5-1 and TRBJ1-1; D unresolved. Trimming left V 0 bases short and J 3 bases short, with 12 bases between. CDR1 and CDR2 (germline): SGHRS, YFSETQ. The CDR3 totals 15 residues. The chain's CDR3 is CASSLDPGIDTEAFF. Here the CDR3 DNA reads TGCGCCAGCAGCTTGGATCCGGGAATCGACACTGAAGCTTTCTTT.

The rearrangement uses TRBV5-1 and TRBJ2-1, with TRBD2 matching 7 bases. CDR1 and CDR2 from the germline V gene are SGHRS and YFSETQ. V gave up 4 bases and J gave up 5 bases; unmatched junction bases: 12. The length of the CDR3 is 16 residues. CDR3 nucleotide sequence: TGCGCCAGCAGCGCCGAAACTAGCGAATGGGACAATGAGCAGTTCTTC. Encoded protein: CASSAETSEWDNEQFF.

The chain uses TRBV12-5 and TRBJ2-3; unclear D gene. The V gene lost 5 bases and the J gene lost 2 bases, with 5 bases spanning the gap. The CDR3 is 12 amino acids. The germline CDR1 and CDR2 sequences are LGHNT and FRNRAP. The DNA of the CDR3 is TGTGCTAGTGGTCAGATCACAGATACGCAGTATTTT. It specifies CASGQITDTQYF.

This clone was observed a single time. This chain links TRBV11-2 with TRBJ1-1; D is unresolved. CDR1 SGHAT and CDR2 FQNNGV come from the germline V gene. V lost 5 bases, J lost 6 bases, and 10 bases lay in between. This CDR3 is built from 12 residues. The chain's CDR3 is CASSRRAAEAFF. The CDR3 region has the DNA TGTGCCAGCAGCCGCCGGGCGGCTGAAGCTTTCTTT.

The genes are TRBV18 and TRBJ1-4, with D tentatively TRBD1 (6 bases). The length of the CDR3 is 15 residues. Trimming pared 3 bases from V and 8 bases from J, leaving 16 bases between. Per the germline V gene, CDR1 is KGHSH and CDR2 is LQKENI. CDR3 loop: CASSPAQGIGEKLFF. The CDR3 DNA sequence: TGTGCCAGCTCACCGGCCCAGGGGATTGGGGAAAAACTGTTTTTT.

This clone was observed a single time. The rearrangement uses TRBV7-8 and TRBJ1-3; D is possibly TRBD1 (5 bases). Germline loops: CDR1 SGHVS, CDR2 FQNEAQ. The CDR3 totals 15 residues. Trimming stripped 1 base from V and 4 bases from J, with 11 bases between. The CDR3 DNA is TGTGCCAGCAGCTTAGATGGGGGAGGCGGAAACACCATATATTTT. Amino acids: CASSLDGGGGNTIYF.

This rearrangement joins TRBV4-1 to TRBJ1-1; 9 positions match TRBD1. After removal of 2 bases from V and 3 bases from J, the junction contained 4 bases not matched to a gene. Germline CDR1 is MGHRA and CDR2 is YSYEKL. The CDR3 consists of 15 residues. The CDR3 is CASSQTTGGYTEAFF. DNA of the CDR3: TGCGCCAGCAGCCAAACGACAGGGGGATACACTGAAGCTTTCTTT.

The chain links TRBV4-1 to TRBJ1-4, with 8 bases identical to TRBD1. This CDR3 comprises 17 residues. Germline values: CDR1 MGHRA, CDR2 YSYEKL. The J segment lost 3 bases and the V segment lost 0 bases, leaving 6 bases of the junction unmatched. The chain's CDR3 is CASSQENRGYANEKLFF. CDR3 sequence (DNA): TGCGCCAGCAGCCAAGAAAACAGGGGGTATGCTAATGAAAAACTGTTTTTT.

The chain combines TRBV11-2 with TRBJ2-5; 14 nucleotides line up with TRBD2. Germline V gene sequence: CDR1 SGHAT, CDR2 FQNNGV. V lost 5 bases and J lost 5; bases outside the gene matches: 4. The CDR3 extends over 15 amino acids. Written as DNA, the CDR3 is TGTGCCAGCAGCCTGGGACTAGCGGGGGATGAGACCCAGTACTTC. Translated: CASSLGLAGDETQYF.

This CDR3 is CAISDGGLSYEQYF. As DNA, the CDR3 is TGTGCCATCAGTGACGGGGGCCTCTCCTACGAGCAGTACTTC. This chain links TRBV10-3 with TRBJ2-7; D may be TRBD1 or TRBD2 (6 bases each). Between the trimmed V and J ends, which lost 3 bases and 0 bases, there was a span of 9 bases. Germline CDR1 reads ENHRY; CDR2 reads SYGVKD. This CDR3 region has 14 residues.

For the CDR3, the DNA is TGTGCCAGCAAGGACAGGGGCTTAAATCAGCCCCAGCATTTT. Residues: CASKDRGLNQPQHF. This rearrangement joins TRBV27 to TRBJ1-5, with 9 bases fitting TRBD1. The trim removed 7 bases at V and 4 bases at J, leaving 5 bases unmatched. CDR3 size: 14 residues. CDR1 MNHEY and CDR2 SMNVEV come from the germline V gene (reference sequence).

The sample holds one count of this clone. The chain has TRBV4-1 and TRBJ2-1, with unresolved D. The CDR3 sequence is 14 residues long. In germline, CDR1 is MGHRA, CDR2 YSYEKL. The ends were cut back, 1 base at V and 10 bases at J, with 14 bases in the middle. The CDR3 DNA is TGCGCCAGCAGCCAAGGGCTCTCGACCGAGGAGCAGTTCTTC. It codes for CASSQGLSTEEQFF.

V is TRBV6-5 and J is TRBJ2-7; D uncertain. V gave up 6 bases and J gave up 3 bases, with 15 bases separating them. This CDR3 contains 14 residues. Germline loops: CDR1 MNHEY, CDR2 SVGAGI. CDR3 DNA sequence: TGTGCCAGCAGCCGAAAAGGGTTTGTCTACGAGCAGTACTTC. As protein: CASSRKGFVYEQYF.

V and J are TRBV7-8 and TRBJ2-7; 11 bases line up with TRBD1. The CDR3 covers 14 residues. The V and J ends lost 5 bases and 6 bases, in that order; junction bases with no gene match: 6. Germline V lookup: CDR1 SGHVS, CDR2 FQNEAQ. The CDR3 sequence is CASSITGQGAEQYF. The CDR3 DNA reads TGTGCCAGCAGCATCACCGGACAGGGGGCCGAGCAGTACTTC.

This clone occurred a few times. CDR3 DNA sequence: TGTGCCAGCCGAATTACTACGGGGCCGATAGGCTACACCTTC. It specifies CASRITTGPIGYTF. This chain joins TRBV2 and TRBJ1-2; perhaps TRBD1 as D (5 bases). The CDR3 spans 14 residues. The V end lost 8 bases, the J end lost 8 bases, and 21 bases lay between the germline ends. Germline assignment: CDR1 SNHLY and CDR2 FYNNEI. Combining the CDR3 with reference TRBV2 and TRBJ1-2 gives the whole variable domain EPEVTQTPSHQVTQMGQEVILRCVPISNHLYFYWYRQILGQKVEFLVSFYNNEISEKSEIFDDQFSVERPDGSNFTLKIRSTKLEDSAMYFCASRITTGPIGYTFGSGTRLTVV.

A single count supports this clone. This chain links TRBV30 with TRBJ2-3, with 7 positions matching TRBD2. The CDR3 totals 15 residues. Germline assignment: CDR1 GTSNPN and CDR2 SVGIG (reference sequence). V lost 2 bases, J lost 5 bases, and 10 bases stayed unmatched. The CDR3 bases are TGTGCCTGGAGTTCCGGGACTACATTTCAAGATACGCAGTATTTT. It is translated as CAWSSGTTFQDTQYF.

V usage is TRBV9 and J usage is TRBJ1-3; 9 bases align to TRBD1. V lost 4 bases to trimming and J lost 4 bases; unmatched junction nucleotides: 12. Germline loops: CDR1 SGDLS, CDR2 YYNGEE. CDR3 size: 17 residues. This CDR3 reads CASSQGSGTGRGNTIYF. The CDR3 nucleotides are TGTGCCAGCAGCCAGGGGTCCGGGACAGGGCGAGGAAACACCATATATTTT.

The chain joins TRBV14 to TRBJ2-3; D gene unclear. The CDR3 sequence is 12 residues long. Trimming removed 4 bases at V and 2 bases at J, with 4 bases between. Per germline, CDR1 SGHDN and CDR2 FVKESK. Here the CDR3 reads CASSLNTDTQYF. The CDR3 DNA reads TGTGCCAGCAGCCTCAACACAGATACGCAGTATTTT.

The chain uses TRBV27 and TRBJ1-2; tentatively, D is TRBD1 (6 bases). Germline loops: CDR1 MNHEY, CDR2 SMNVEV (reference sequence). This CDR3 has 17 residues. The V end was cut by 5 bases, the J end by 3 bases, with 22 bases between. The CDR3 region has the DNA TGTGCCAGCAGTGCTTACCCATACAGGGTTGGTCACTATGGCTACACCTTC. Its translation: CASSAYPYRVGHYGYTF.

The V gene is TRBV7-9, the J gene TRBJ2-5, with 8 nucleotides matching TRBD1. Per germline, CDR1 SEHNR and CDR2 FQNEAQ (reference sequence). CDR3 length equals 14 residues. J was trimmed by 5 bases and V by 5 bases; bases with no gene match: 7. The DNA of the CDR3 is TGTGCCAGCAGCCGCTCAGGGGGCCTGGAGACCCAGTACTTC. Translation gives CASSRSGGLETQYF.

This chain connects TRBV11-2 to TRBJ2-7, with D maybe TRBD1 (6 bases). This CDR3 contains 15 residues. Germline V lookup: CDR1 SGHAT, CDR2 FQNNGV. V was pared by 2 bases and J by 5 bases, with 16 bases between. For the CDR3, the DNA is TGTGCCAGCAGCTTACACACCAGGGACATTGACGAGCAGTACTTC. Encoded protein: CASSLHTRDIDEQYF.